What follows are 26 T cell receptor beta chains derived from one specimen sequenced in a study of technical replicates of blood from several donors. Repertoires were generated with immunoSEQ multiplex PCR, while TCRdb's copy carries only in-frame clones and drops some. The repertoire includes some 87,000 clones, almost 98% of them detected once, and around 0.18% sits in the top ten. The material sequenced was T cells isolated from PBMCs. These TCRs come from a human donor in good health.

The chain uses TRBV11-2 and TRBJ1-1, with a tentative D call TRBD1 (5 bases). CDR1 is SGHAT, CDR2 FQNNGV, per germline. Trimming stripped 5 bases from V and 6 bases from J, with 16 bases between. The CDR3 contains 14 residues. CDR3 sequence: CASSPAHRGPEAFF. The CDR3 nucleotides read TGTGCCAGCAGCCCGGCCCATAGGGGCCCTGAAGCTTTCTTT.

This chain joins TRBV5-4 and TRBJ2-3, with 9 bases aligning to TRBD2. Unmatched junction bases numbered 7, after V lost 1 base and J lost 4 bases. The length of the CDR3 is 16 residues. The germline CDR1 and CDR2 sequences are SGHNT and YYREEE (reference sequence). CDR3 nucleotides: TGTGCCAGCAGCTTGTATGATGGACTAGCGTCAGATACGCAGTATTTT. Translation: CASSLYDGLASDTQYF.

The chain links TRBV9 to TRBJ2-7, with D perhaps matching TRBD1 (6 bases). Trimming left V 4 bases short and J 2 bases short, with 16 bases between. This CDR3 is 15 amino acids long. The germline V gene has CDR1 SGDLS and CDR2 YYNGEE. The DNA of the CDR3 is TGTGCCAGCAGCTATAATCGGGACACCACCTACGAGCAGTACTTC. Its translation: CASSYNRDTTYEQYF.

With respect to this clone: A junction end diverges from the germline sequence, so it may reflect a read error. The V and J genes are TRBV4-1 and TRBJ1-1, with TRBD1 matching 7 bases. CDR1 is MGHRA and CDR2 is YSYEKL in the germline V gene. The CDR3 loop spans 16 amino acids. The CDR3 loop is CASSPPARGLKTEAFF. DNA for the CDR3: TGCGCCAGCAGCCCACCTGCGAGGGGGCTGAAAACTGAAGCTTTCTTT.

The chain recombines TRBV2 with TRBJ1-2, with D possibly matching TRBD1 (5 bases). The CDR3 is made up of 13 amino acids. Germline V gives CDR1 SNHLY, CDR2 FYNNEI. The V end lost 0 bases, the J end lost 8 bases, and 10 bases lay between the germline ends. The CDR3 protein is CASSEAPREGYTF. The CDR3 region has the DNA TGTGCCAGCAGTGAAGCGCCCAGGGAAGGCTACACCTTC.

The chain carries TRBV5-4 and TRBJ2-2; 9 bases map to TRBD1. The CDR3 runs to 16 residues. V dropped 4 bases and J dropped 7; count of bases not matched to a gene: 11. Germline-derived CDR1 and CDR2 are SGHNT and YYREEE (reference sequence). This CDR3 is CASSTNPGTGIGELFF. The CDR3 DNA is TGTGCCAGCAGCACCAACCCCGGGACAGGGATCGGGGAGCTGTTTTTT.

This chain joins TRBV18 and TRBJ2-7; D gene ambiguous. Trimming left V 3 bases short and J 4 bases short, with 10 bases between. CDR1 and CDR2 from the germline V gene are KGHSH and LQKENI. The CDR3 is made up of 13 amino acids. The CDR3 DNA follows: TGTGCCAGCTCACCTCTCGACTCGTACGAGCAGTACTTC. This codes for CASSPLDSYEQYF.

The chain has TRBV5-5 and TRBJ1-1, with D unclear. V lost 0 bases and J lost 1, with 7 bases in between. The germline V gene encodes CDR1 SGHKS and CDR2 YYEKEE (reference sequence). This CDR3 has 14 residues. For the CDR3, the DNA is TGTGCCAGCAGCTTGGGACAAGCGAACACTGAAGCTTTCTTT. The encoded protein is CASSLGQANTEAFF.

The genes are TRBV7-4 and TRBJ1-5; 7 bases are shared with TRBD1. Germline V lookup: CDR1 SGHVT, CDR2 SQSDAQ. The V and J ends lost 0 bases and 11 bases, in that order; junction bases with no gene match: 10. The CDR3 contains 15 residues. This chain's CDR3 is CASSLAVQTGCSQHF. CDR3 DNA: TGTGCCAGCAGCTTAGCGGTCCAGACAGGGTGTTCCCAGCATTTT.

The chain links TRBV4-2 to TRBJ2-5; TRBD2 matches 7 bases. The CDR3 runs 15 residues. Germline assignment: CDR1 LGHNA and CDR2 YNFKEQ. V lost 4 bases and J lost 5; bases outside the gene matches: 10. CDR3 protein: CASSPSGVRIETQYF. The CDR3 DNA sequence: TGTGCCAGCAGCCCGAGCGGGGTTAGGATCGAGACCCAGTACTTC.

This clone was picked up one time. V gene TRBV9 combines with J gene TRBJ1-1, with D maybe TRBD1 (5 bases). Germline-derived CDR1 and CDR2 are SGDLS and YYNGEE. This CDR3 region has 14 residues. Trimming took off 1 base at V and 5 bases at J, with 12 bases between the two ends. In DNA, the CDR3 is TGTGCCAGCAGCGTATCGTCAGGGAGGACTGAAGCTTTCTTT. It yields the protein CASSVSSGRTEAFF.

This sequence joins TRBV6-1 and TRBJ2-1, with 15 bases fitting TRBD2. Germline V lookup: CDR1 MNHNS, CDR2 SASEGT. V lost 4 bases, J lost 4 bases, and 8 bases stayed unmatched. CDR3 length: 18 residues. The CDR3 DNA is TGTGCCAGCAGTGGGACTAGCGGGGGGGCGACTTCTTACAATGAGCAGTTCTTC. Its protein product is CASSGTSGGATSYNEQFF.

V usage is TRBV5-1 and J usage is TRBJ2-7, with 8 bases matching TRBD1. The CDR3 length is 15 residues. The ends lost 5 bases at V and 1 base at J; junction bases unmatched: 8. Germline V gene lookup returns CDR1 SGHRS and CDR2 YFSETQ. The CDR3 here is CASRTGQGESYEQYF. Here the CDR3 DNA reads TGCGCCAGCAGAACCGGACAGGGTGAATCCTACGAGCAGTACTTC.

The chain uses TRBV9 and TRBJ2-2; possibly TRBD1 for D (5 bases). The V end was cut by 3 bases, the J end by 6 bases, with 18 bases between. This CDR3 has 16 residues. CDR1 and CDR2 (germline): SGDLS, YYNGEE. The CDR3 DNA sequence: TGTGCCAGCAGCGATTTACGCACAGGAAGGGCCGGGGAGCTGTTTTTT. Translated: CASSDLRTGRAGELFF.

The chain links TRBV6-1 to TRBJ2-7; D is possibly TRBD1 (6 bases). Trimming stripped 5 bases from V and 5 bases from J, with 16 bases between. The CDR3 covers 14 residues. CDR1 is MNHNS and CDR2 is SASEGT in the germline V gene. Here the CDR3 DNA reads TGTGCCAGCAGTTCGGCCAGGCCAGGGGACGAGCAGTACTTC. Translated: CASSSARPGDEQYF.

The rearrangement joins TRBV4-1 to TRBJ2-2, with D perhaps TRBD2 (6 bases). CDR1 and CDR2 from the germline V gene are MGHRA and YSYEKL. V gave up 4 bases and J gave up 1 base, with 13 bases separating them. This CDR3 comprises 16 residues. The CDR3, as DNA: TGCGCCAGCAGCCTCAGCGCGGGACTGAACACCGGGGAGCTGTTTTTT. Translating gives CASSLSAGLNTGELFF.

The V and J genes are TRBV11-1 and TRBJ1-1, with D tentatively TRBD1 (5 bases). The V end lost 3 bases, the J end lost 3 bases, and 8 bases lay between the germline ends. This CDR3 has 13 residues. The germline V gene has CDR1 SGHAT and CDR2 FQDESV (reference sequence). The CDR3 loop is CASSLIRDTEAFF. Written as DNA, the CDR3 is TGTGCCAGCAGCTTGATCAGGGACACTGAAGCTTTCTTT.

In its sample, this clone was seen a few times. V gene TRBV28 combines with J gene TRBJ2-7; 9 positions match TRBD2. Trimming took 7 bases from V and 3 from J; bases not matched to a gene: 13. Looked up from germline, CDR1 is MDHEN and CDR2 is SYDVKM. The CDR3 contains 16 residues. The CDR3 nucleotides read TGTGCCAGCACCGACCGCCTAGCGGGAAAGCGCTACGAGCAGTACTTC. Translating gives CASTDRLAGKRYEQYF.

The rearrangement joins TRBV6-5 to TRBJ1-2, with D unresolved. Germline CDR1 MNHEY, CDR2 SVGAGI. Trimming stripped 4 bases from V and 4 bases from J, with 19 bases between. This CDR3 has 16 residues. The CDR3 region is CASSSDQQGGFYGYTF. The CDR3 DNA sequence: TGTGCCAGCAGTTCTGACCAACAAGGAGGTTTCTATGGCTACACCTTC.

This clone was observed once. The chain has TRBV5-6 and TRBJ2-7; TRBD1 matches 10 bases. V trimming: 0 bases; J trimming: 2 bases; junction bases outside the gene matches: 11. The length of the CDR3 is 18 residues. The germline gives CDR1 SGHDT, CDR2 YYEEEE. The CDR3 loop is CASSLAFGGDRGAYEQYF. CDR3 DNA: TGTGCCAGCAGCTTGGCTTTTGGAGGGGACAGGGGAGCCTACGAGCAGTACTTC. Drawing the rest from reference TRBV5-6 and TRBJ2-7, the complete variable domain is DAGVTQSPTHLIKTRGQQVTLRCSPKSGHDTVSWYQQALGQGPQFIFQYYEEEERQRGNFPDRFSGHQFPNYSSELNVNALLLGDSALYLCASSLAFGGDRGAYEQYFGPGTRLTVT.

This sequence joins TRBV25-1 and TRBJ1-1; TRBD1 agrees at 8 bases. CDR3 size: 15 residues. Trimming cost V 4 bases and J 5 bases; bases outside gene matches: 9. The germline V gene has CDR1 MGHDK and CDR2 SYGVNS. The CDR3 sequence: CASSARTGGRTEAFF. CDR3 bases: TGTGCCAGCAGTGCCCGTACAGGGGGTAGGACTGAAGCTTTCTTT.

The rearrangement links TRBV4-2 to TRBJ2-2, with 7 bases identical to TRBD1. CDR3 length: 20 amino acids. Trimming removed 1 base from V and 0 bases from J; junction bases left unmatched: 14. Germline V CDR1 and CDR2: LGHNA, YNFKEQ. CDR3: CASSQAPGQMTPSNTGELFF. The CDR3 bases are TGTGCCAGCAGCCAAGCTCCGGGACAGATGACCCCATCGAACACCGGGGAGCTGTTTTTT.

The gene calls are TRBV25-1 and TRBJ2-1, with TRBD2 matching 12 bases. This CDR3 is built from 13 residues. V lost 2 bases, J lost 12 bases, and 2 bases stayed unmatched. Per the germline V gene, CDR1 is MGHDK and CDR2 is SYGVNS. CDR3 amino acids: CASSEALAGGQFF. Here the CDR3 DNA reads TGTGCCAGCAGTGAAGCACTAGCGGGAGGGCAGTTCTTC.

V and J are TRBV28 and TRBJ1-4; D call uncertain. There are 14 residues in the CDR3. Germline V gives CDR1 MDHEN, CDR2 SYDVKM. V lost 3 bases and J 7 bases, leaving 12 bases between the germline ends. The chain's CDR3 is CASSFNNAVEKLFF. CDR3 DNA sequence: TGTGCCAGCAGTTTCAACAACGCCGTTGAAAAACTGTTTTTT.

The chain recombines TRBV7-8 with TRBJ1-4; weak D call: TRBD1 (6 bases). The CDR3 runs to 18 residues. Trimming shortened V by 1 base and J by 0 bases, and 15 bases separated the two germline ends. Per the germline V gene, CDR1 is SGHVS and CDR2 is FQNEAQ. The DNA for the CDR3 is TGTGCCAGCAGCTTAGTGATTCGACAGGTTGCAACTAATGAAAAACTGTTTTTT. It is translated as CASSLVIRQVATNEKLFF.

CDR3 sequence (DNA): TGTGCCATCAGGGACAACTTGAACACTGAAGCTTTCTTT. Translating gives CAIRDNLNTEAFF. This rearrangement joins TRBV10-3 to TRBJ1-1, with D perhaps TRBD1 (5 bases). Germline CDR1 and CDR2: ENHRY and SYGVKD. The CDR3 sequence is 13 residues long. Trimming stripped 6 bases from V and 0 bases from J, with 8 bases between.